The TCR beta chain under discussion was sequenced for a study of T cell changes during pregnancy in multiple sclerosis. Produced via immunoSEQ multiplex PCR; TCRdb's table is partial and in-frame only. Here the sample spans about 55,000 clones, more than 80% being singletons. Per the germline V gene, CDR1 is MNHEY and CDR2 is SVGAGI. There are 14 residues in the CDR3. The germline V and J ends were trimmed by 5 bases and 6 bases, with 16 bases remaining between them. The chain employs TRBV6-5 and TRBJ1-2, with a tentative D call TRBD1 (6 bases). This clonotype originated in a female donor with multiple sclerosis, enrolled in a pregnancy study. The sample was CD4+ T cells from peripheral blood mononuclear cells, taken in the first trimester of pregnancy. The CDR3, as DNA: TGTGCCAGCAGTAAAAACAGGGTTCATCATGGCTACACCTTC. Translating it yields CASSKNRVHHGYTF.